Described below is a single T cell receptor beta chain sequence and its context. This sample is drawn from a study of blood T cell repertoires in COVID-19. On the study more broadly: Both acute and convalescent COVID-19 samples were obtained from the United States, Italy and Spain.

The V gene end was trimmed by 10 bases and the J gene end by 10 bases; junction bases not matched to a gene: 6. The CDR3 extends over 12 amino acids. The V gene's germline CDR1 is SNHLY and CDR2 FYNNEI. Original handling: Nucleated cell number was recorded as an estimate derived from reference gene primer amplification. Produced via immunoSEQ multiplex PCR; TCRdb's table is partial and in-frame only. V, J and clone size are taken as reported in that table, and D and trimming were inferred from the DNA itself. The data show 130,000 to 150,000 clones, around 86% seen once. Input material: peripheral blood. This chain uses TRBV2 with TRBJ1-6; TRBD1 agrees at 8 bases. The TCR sequence derives from a man aged 45-60 years who had recovered from COVID-19. Written as DNA, the CDR3 is TGTGCCACCCTGACAGGGGTGTCACCCCTCCACTTT. This gives the protein CATLTGVSPLHF.